These 27 T cell receptor beta chains came from one sample sequenced in a study of T-cell reconstitution after alpha-beta-depleted transplantation in children. Researchers prepared the TCRbeta library using unique molecular identifiers, the study reports. TCRdb reprocessed the PCR reads via MiXCR and lists one record per CDR3 protein. The sample contains 450,000 to 600,000 distinct CDR3 sequences, about 11% of which appear only once. Sample: PBMCs, taken before TCRalphabeta/CD19-depleted stem cell transplant. The source is a child aged 2-15 years with inherited bone marrow failure, due to receive a stem cell transplant.

This clonotype was found many times. The junction differs from germline at one of its ends, possibly a read error. The chain is built from TRBV5-1 and TRBJ2-6; D is unclear. The CDR3 runs 14 residues. CDR1 and CDR2 from the germline V gene are SGHRS and YFSETQ. The CDR3 reads CASSLYSGANVLTF. In DNA, the CDR3 is TGTGCCAGCAGTTTGTACTCTGGGGCCAACGTCCTGACTTTC.

This clonotype was observed at least ten times. The gene calls are TRBV5-1 and TRBJ2-5; D remains unclear. V was clipped by 4 bases and J by 5 bases, with 12 bases between them. The CDR3 runs to 13 residues. Germline CDR1 reads SGHRS; CDR2 reads YFSETQ. CDR3 amino acids: CASSRRLDETQYF. CDR3 coding DNA: TGCGCCAGCAGCCGAAGATTGGATGAGACCCAGTACTTC.

This clonotype was counted at least ten times. V and J are TRBV4-3 and TRBJ2-7; D uncertain. The CDR3 contains 14 residues. The germline CDR1 and CDR2 sequences are LGHNA and YSLEER. V was pared by 1 base and J by 2 bases, with 9 bases between. The CDR3 bases are TGCGCCAGCAGCCAAGGGAGCTTTCCCTACGAGCAGTACTTC. It translates to CASSQGSFPYEQYF.

This clonotype has a handful of counts. This chain uses TRBV20-1 with TRBJ2-5, with D tentatively TRBD2 (5 bases). The germline V gene encodes CDR1 DFQATT and CDR2 SNEGSKA (reference sequence). The CDR3 sequence is 13 residues long. The V and J ends lost 5 bases and 0 bases respectively, with 10 bases between them. This CDR3 reads CSASREYQETQYF. For the CDR3, the DNA is TGCAGTGCTTCTAGGGAGTACCAAGAGACCCAGTACTTC.

This clonotype was counted ten times or more. The J gene is TRBJ1-6, the V gene TRBV5-1, with 9 bases lining up with TRBD1. The germline V gene encodes CDR1 SGHRS and CDR2 YFSETQ. The V segment lost 0 bases and the J segment 10 bases; nucleotides outside the gene matches: 5. This CDR3 region has 15 residues. The chain's CDR3 is CASSLGQGEGSPLHF. For the CDR3, the DNA is TGCGCCAGCAGCTTGGGACAGGGGGAGGGATCACCCCTCCACTTT.

This clonotype was recorded many times. The rearrangement uses TRBV6-2 or TRBV6-3 and TRBJ2-7; no firm D call. V lost 6 bases to trimming and J lost 3 bases, with 9 bases between them. This CDR3 contains 12 residues. The V gene's germline CDR1 is MNHEY and CDR2 SVGEGT. The CDR3 DNA is TGTGCCAGCAGCTCCGACATCTACGAGCAGTACTTC. Translating gives CASSSDIYEQYF.

This clonotype has at least ten counts. The chain couples TRBV29-1 to TRBJ2-6; maybe TRBD1 (6 bases). Looked up from germline, CDR1 is SQVTM and CDR2 is ANQGSEA. The V end lost 6 bases, the J end lost 0 bases, and 9 bases lay between the germline ends. This CDR3 is 14 amino acids long. CDR3 DNA sequence: TGCAGCGTGAGGGGGTACTCTGGGGCCAACGTCCTGACTTTC. Its translation: CSVRGYSGANVLTF.

In this sample, this clonotype turned up many times. V is TRBV7-8 and J is TRBJ2-7, with 12 bases identical to TRBD2. Germline CDR1 reads SGHVS; CDR2 reads FQNEAQ. The junction had 8 bases not matched to a gene; V was cut back by 4 bases and J by 4 bases. CDR3 length equals 16 residues. Here the CDR3 reads CASSSWTSGEHYEQYF. As DNA, the CDR3 is TGTGCCAGCAGCTCGTGGACTAGCGGGGAACATTACGAGCAGTACTTC. Together with reference TRBV7-8 and TRBJ2-7, the CDR3 gives the full variable domain: GAGVSQSPRYKVAKRGQDVALRCDPISGHVSLFWYQQALGQGPEFLTYFQNEAQLDKSGLPSDRFFAERPEGSVSTLKIQRTQQEDSAVYLCASSSWTSGEHYEQYFGPGTRLTVT.

This clonotype has a count of ten or more. The chain is built from TRBV5-1 and TRBJ1-4, with D perhaps TRBD1 (5 bases). V lost 6 bases and J 0 bases, leaving 12 bases between the germline ends. This CDR3 spans 15 amino acids. Per the germline V gene, CDR1 is SGHRS and CDR2 is YFSETQ. This CDR3 is CASNQGVSTNEKLFF. The CDR3 DNA sequence: TGCGCCAGCAACCAGGGAGTTTCAACTAATGAAAAACTGTTTTTT.

This sequence joins TRBV30 and TRBJ1-5; D is possibly TRBD1 (6 bases). V was cut by 1 base and J by 4 bases, with 8 bases left in between. This CDR3 spans 13 amino acids. Germline V gene data show CDR1 as GTSNPN and CDR2 as SVGIG (reference sequence). The CDR3 sequence: CAWSGGPNQPQHF. The CDR3 coding sequence is TGTGCCTGGAGTGGGGGGCCGAATCAGCCCCAGCATTTT.

This clonotype was counted ten times or more. V and J are TRBV4-1 and TRBJ2-2; 11 bases agree with TRBD2. V dropped 2 bases and J dropped 9; count of bases not matched to a gene: 5. Germline CDR1 and CDR2: MGHRA and YSYEKL. The length of the CDR3 is 15 residues. The CDR3 here is CASSQPGLAGRELFF. The CDR3 bases are TGCGCCAGCAGCCAACCCGGACTAGCGGGCAGGGAGCTGTTTTTT.

The chain combines TRBV9 with TRBJ1-2, with TRBD1 matching over 7 bases. CDR1 and CDR2 from the germline V gene are SGDLS and YYNGEE. The CDR3 consists of 14 residues. J was trimmed by 4 bases and V by 4 bases; bases with no gene match: 7. In DNA, the CDR3 is TGTGCCAGCAGCCCCAGGAGGGACAGCTATGGCTACACCTTC. As protein: CASSPRRDSYGYTF.

The table lists this clonotype with many counts. The chain joins TRBV7-8 to TRBJ2-7; 8 bases align to TRBD2. J was trimmed by 1 base and V by 5 bases; bases with no gene match: 10. Per germline, CDR1 SGHVS and CDR2 FQNEAQ. The length of the CDR3 is 16 residues. CDR3 sequence (DNA): TGTGCCAGCAGCCCTCTACTAGCGGATAATTCCTACGAGCAGTACTTC. The encoded protein is CASSPLLADNSYEQYF.

This clonotype was detected many times. The V and J genes are TRBV28 and TRBJ2-7, with D unclear. CDR1 and CDR2 from the germline V gene are MDHEN and SYDVKM. This CDR3 region has 16 residues. V was clipped by 3 bases and J by 0 bases, with 15 bases between them. CDR3 protein: CASSFVQSASSYEQYF. In nucleotides, the CDR3 is TGTGCCAGCAGTTTCGTACAGAGCGCGAGCTCCTACGAGCAGTACTTC.

In its sample, this clonotype was seen a few times. The chain uses TRBV28 and TRBJ2-5; D remains ambiguous. V was shortened by 1 base and J by 2 bases, with 8 bases between the two germline ends. Germline CDR1 MDHEN, CDR2 SYDVKM. The CDR3 length is 14 residues. The CDR3 coding sequence is TGTGCCAGCAGTTTATACAGAGAGCAAGAGACCCAGTACTTC. As protein: CASSLYREQETQYF. Combining the CDR3 with reference TRBV28 and TRBJ2-5 gives the whole variable domain DVKVTQSSRYLVKRTGEKVFLECVQDMDHENMFWYRQDPGLGLRLIYFSYDVKMKEKGDIPEGYSVSREKKERFSLILESASTNQTSMYLCASSLYREQETQYFGPGTRLLVL.

This clonotype was observed many times. V and J are TRBV12-3 or TRBV12-4 and TRBJ1-2, with TRBD1 matching over 7 bases. With 5 bases clipped from V and 4 bases from J, the junction kept 7 bases outside the gene matches. This CDR3 region has 14 residues. CDR3 loop: CASSAGQPVYGYTF. The CDR3 DNA reads TGTGCCAGCAGTGCGGGACAGCCAGTCTATGGCTACACCTTC.

The sample holds many counts of this clonotype. The chain joins TRBV5-5 to TRBJ2-5; D remains unclear. Trimming took off 1 base at V and 4 bases at J, with 5 bases between the two ends. This CDR3 has 12 residues. Germline loops: CDR1 SGHKS, CDR2 YYEKEE (reference sequence). The CDR3 nucleotides read TGTGCCAGCAGCTTGTTTGGAGAGACCCAGTACTTC. Translating gives CASSLFGETQYF.

The chain couples TRBV7-2 to TRBJ2-1; 11 bases line up with TRBD2. Trimming took 0 bases from V and 0 from J; bases not matched to a gene: 4. Germline lookup yields CDR1 SGHTA and CDR2 FQGNSA. This CDR3 region has 18 residues. CDR3 in amino acids: CASSLAVGLAGSYNEQFF. CDR3 bases: TGTGCCAGCAGCTTAGCGGTTGGACTAGCGGGCTCCTACAATGAGCAGTTCTTC.

The V call is TRBV4-3, the J call TRBJ2-4, with 10 bases fitting TRBD1. In germline, CDR1 is LGHNA, CDR2 YSLEER. V lost 1 base, J lost 8 bases, and 5 bases stayed unmatched. This CDR3 has 15 residues. For the CDR3, the DNA is TGCGCCAGCAGCCAAGCCCGGACAGGGGGTGACATTCAGTACTTC. As protein: CASSQARTGGDIQYF.

The chain carries TRBV10-3 and TRBJ2-7; D gene ambiguous. The length of the CDR3 is 12 residues. With 1 base removed from V and 5 bases from J, the gap between germline ends came to 6 bases. From germline, CDR1 is ENHRY and CDR2 SYGVKD. CDR3 sequence reads: CAISEWENEQYF. In nucleotides, the CDR3 is TGTGCCATCAGTGAGTGGGAAAACGAGCAGTACTTC.

In this sample, this clonotype turned up a few times. The rearrangement links TRBV19 to TRBJ1-1, with TRBD1 identical over 7 bases. Per the germline V gene, CDR1 is LNHDA and CDR2 is SQIVND (reference sequence). V was pared by 0 bases and J by 1 base, with 2 bases of the junction left unmatched. The CDR3 is 15 residues long. CDR3 protein: CASSIDHRGNTEAFF. Written as DNA, the CDR3 is TGTGCCAGTAGTATAGATCACAGGGGGAACACTGAAGCTTTCTTT.

The chain joins TRBV9 to TRBJ2-2, with 7 bases aligning to TRBD2. V shed 4 bases, J shed 1 base, and the junction held 7 bases outside the gene matches. The CDR3 length is 16 residues. CDR1 and CDR2 (germline): SGDLS, YYNGEE. For the CDR3, the DNA is TGTGCCAGCAGCTACCGCCTAGCGGAGAACACCGGGGAGCTGTTTTTT. Its protein is CASSYRLAENTGELFF.

This clonotype was found many times. The junction does not match germline at one end; this may be a read error. The chain links TRBV24-1 to TRBJ2-5; TRBD1 matches 8 bases. This CDR3 comprises 13 residues. The germline gives CDR1 KGHDR, CDR2 SFDVKD. The DNA of the CDR3 is TGTGCCACCAGTGACCCTGGACAGGGAATCTACTGGTTC. This encodes CATSDPGQGIYWF.

This rearrangement joins TRBV5-1 to TRBJ1-6; tentatively, D is TRBD1 (5 bases). In germline, CDR1 is SGHRS, CDR2 YFSETQ. The CDR3 has 14 residues. The V end was cut by 1 base, the J end by 8 bases, with 10 bases between. In DNA form, the CDR3 reads TGCGCCAGCAGCTTGCGGGGGATGGATTCACCCCTCCACTTT. Its translation: CASSLRGMDSPLHF. The variable domain in full, completed from reference TRBV5-1 and TRBJ1-6, reads KAGVTQTPRYLIKTRGQQVTLSCSPISGHRSVSWYQQTPGQGLQFLFEYFSETQRNKGNFPGRFSGRQFSNSRSEMNVSTLELGDSALYLCASSLRGMDSPLHFGNGTRLTVT.

The rearrangement links TRBV27 to TRBJ1-2; possibly TRBD1 for D (6 bases). The CDR3 is made up of 14 amino acids. The germline V gene has CDR1 MNHEY and CDR2 SMNVEV (reference sequence). The V gene lost 6 bases and the J gene lost 2 bases, with 13 bases spanning the gap. CDR3 loop: CASRRGGANYGYTF. The CDR3 coding sequence is TGTGCCAGCAGGAGGGGGGGCGCGAACTATGGCTACACCTTC.

This clonotype has a count of ten or more. The genes are TRBV5-1 and TRBJ2-5, with 10 positions matching TRBD1. The CDR3 length is 15 residues. Trimming at V came to 4 bases and at J to 4 bases, leaving 7 bases not matched to a gene. CDR1 and CDR2 from the germline V gene are SGHRS and YFSETQ. The CDR3 coding sequence is TGCGCCAGCAGCCCCCGGGACAGGGGAGGAGAGACCCAGTACTTC. This translates into CASSPRDRGGETQYF.

CDR3 in DNA: TGTGCCAGCAGTCGTCGGGACTCGGTGCTCGACGAGCAGTACTTC. It yields the protein CASSRRDSVLDEQYF. V usage is TRBV27 and J usage is TRBJ2-7, with TRBD2 as a possible D gene (6 bases). Trimming took 5 bases from V and 5 from J, leaving 19 bases between them. The CDR3 extends over 15 amino acids. CDR1 and CDR2 from the germline V gene are MNHEY and SMNVEV (reference sequence).